The source of this T cell receptor (beta chain) is a study of monozygotic twins with inflammatory bowel disease. Study conclusions and caveats: A reduction in TCRbeta diversity (inverse Simpson) was seen in IBD patients relative to healthy co-twins.

Whole blood served as the source of total RNA, and no T cell sorting took place. Turning to this clonotype: Its antigen remains unknown.

Each of the TCR libraries took roughly 4,000 ng of total RNA. Per-sample cDNA came from eight separate reactions. TCRdb derives one entry per CDR3 protein from the 5' RACE reads, leaving out DNA. This sample carries under 350,000 distinct CDR3 sequences, with about 5% going to the ten biggest clones. Looked up from germline, CDR1 is MDHEN and CDR2 is SYDVKM. The CDR3 has 13 amino acids. V usage is TRBV28 and J usage is TRBJ2-1. Source material: blood. This clonotype was sampled from a human donor with ulcerative colitis or Crohn's disease, or a healthy co-twin of an affected twin (not recorded which). CDR3 residues: CASSLVNYNEQFF.